This T cell receptor (beta chain) was retrieved from a study of beta chain features in type 1 diabetes (dated by TCRdb to the late 2010s). Study-level background: Mean age, gender distribution, total cell number and subset yield did not differ between patients and healthy donors. Naive and central memory subsets were obtained from all 28 donors, but regulatory and stem cell-like memory subsets were isolated from only 8 patients and roughly eight healthy donors. In the study, TCRB repertoires of sorted circulating CD4+ T cell subsets from recently diagnosed type 1 diabetes patients were compared with those of matched healthy donors. Across all samples, roughly 110,000,000 sorted cells were examined, and cell number per subset correlated strongly with RNA yield. Findings and caveats that apply to the study as a whole: Because cDNA was sequenced instead of genomic DNA, activated cells with high expression could be over-represented, although the groups did not differ in activation or CD3 levels. At VDJ recombination sites, type 1 diabetes patients had fewer insertions and more deleted nucleotides, which implies abnormalities in thymic rearrangement. Only small numbers of individuals were included in the HLA sub-analyses, which left unresolved whether HLA type had any influence on TCRB rearrangement. Naive, central memory and regulatory TCRB repertoires appeared to be more alike among patients than among healthy donors. In all four CD4+ subsets, TCRB CDR3 length was moderately but significantly shorter in type 1 diabetes patients. PCR might favor shorter templates, but patient and control samples were amplified and corrected together, so any skew would affect both groups equally.

Each donor gave one peripheral blood draw, averaging roughly 0.11 L, which was collected into heparinised tubes. A BD FACSAria II was used to sort naive, central memory, regulatory and stem cell-like memory CD4+ T cells with a panel that included CD45RO, CCR7, CD25, CD127, CD95 and CD27. All sorted populations exceeded 95% purity. PBMCs were isolated immediately by Lymphoprep density gradient centrifugation and stained directly without culture. Samples were stained and sorted in pairs, with one healthy donor and one patient per experiment, so that batch effects were minimized. This clone was detected once. Its cognate antigen has yet to be identified. There are no base qualities to consult, and no much larger clone falls within one base. The entire amount of isolated RNA was reverse transcribed using the High Capacity cDNA Reverse Transcription Kit, so the sequenced TCRB transcripts were expressed ones. Deep immunoSEQ sequencing was performed on naive, central memory and regulatory T cell samples, with an average of about 3.57 million total reads per sample. Sorted cells were lysed in RLT buffer and RNA was extracted with DNase-treated RNeasy Micro or Mini kits, depending on cell number. To prevent cross-contamination, every cell subset was processed on its own, while patient and healthy donor samples were processed together. TCRB sequences were amplified from cDNA with the immunoSEQ multiplex PCR, producing 87-bp fragments spanning the CDR3 region. The amplicons were sequenced using the Illumina HiSeq platform. Turning to the authors' computational methods: PCR bias was corrected computationally using synthetic template baselines, and reads within Hamming distance 2 were collapsed, with unmergeable singletons discarded. By aligning reads against IMGT, V, D and J genes, CDR3 length, and insertions or deletions at six rearrangement sites were assigned. Within each subset, clonotype counts were normalized to the number of sorted cells before true diversity and Gini coefficients were calculated with the tcR R package. The overlap coefficient, calculated on TCRB nucleotide sequences, was used to measure repertoire sharing. Out-of-frame TCRB sequences from naive cells were analyzed to stand in for the pre-selection repertoire. Entries here come from immuneACCESS through TCRdb and include only in-frame sequences with V and J called. Some clones fail to appear in such tables; in the studies checked, an unresolved V gene covers under half of the shortfall, and the cause of the remainder is unknown. The DNA gave D and trimming, while V, J and clone size come from that table. Here the sample has roughly 250,000 clones; about 71% occur a single time. Of the sample, 0.053% is held by the ten largest clones.

Trimming removed 4 bases from V and 0 bases from J, leaving 10 bases between the germline ends. There are 15 amino acids in the CDR3, from cysteine to phenylalanine inclusive. Only CDR3 DNA remains: 45 bases, in frame from the first base. CDR1 and CDR2 are drawn from the germline V gene: MGHDK, SYGVNS. The chain joins TRBV25-1 to TRBJ1-3, with an unclear D gene assignment. This TCR derives from a man between 25 and 39 years old in good health. Source material: naive CD4+ T cells from blood. The cell subset or site tag for this specimen amounts to: true naive CD4+ T cells. The nucleotide sequence is TGTGCCAGCAGTGTTCTGTTCTCCTCTGGAAACACCATATATTTT. The encoded protein is CASSVLFSSGNTIYF.